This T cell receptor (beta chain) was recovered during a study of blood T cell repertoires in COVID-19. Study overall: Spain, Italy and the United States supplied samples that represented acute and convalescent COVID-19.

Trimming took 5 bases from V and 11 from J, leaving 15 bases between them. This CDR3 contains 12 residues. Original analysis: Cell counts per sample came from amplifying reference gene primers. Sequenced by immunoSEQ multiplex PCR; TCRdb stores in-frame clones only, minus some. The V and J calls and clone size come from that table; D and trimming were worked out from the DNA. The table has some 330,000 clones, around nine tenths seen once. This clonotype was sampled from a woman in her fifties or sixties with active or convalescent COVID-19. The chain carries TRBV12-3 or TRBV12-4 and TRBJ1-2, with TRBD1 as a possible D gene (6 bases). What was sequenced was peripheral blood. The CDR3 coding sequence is TGTGCCAGCAGTGTACAGGGATCCCGATACACCTTC. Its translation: CASSVQGSRYTF.